This T cell receptor beta chain was captured in a study of shared clonotypes between healthy human individuals. About the research overall: The donor group consisted of two women and three men, aged 18 to 49.

The CDR3 runs to 14 residues. Per the germline V gene, CDR1 is MNHEY and CDR2 is SMNVEV (reference sequence). V lost 6 bases, J lost 4 bases, and 7 bases stayed unmatched. Whole-study findings and limits: Clonotypes that were shared across a few donors made up around 4.6% of naive CD4 clonotypes. Generally, naive subsets (rather than memory subsets) showed larger estimated richness.

The method was immunoSEQ multiplex PCR; TCRdb's version includes in-frame clones alone and lacks a portion of them. The table includes around 2,000,000 clones, about 93% detected once. About this clone itself: Its specificity is unknown.

CD45RO-negative, CCR7-selected cells formed the naive CD8 fraction, which excluded terminally differentiated effector memory CD45RA+ cells. The TCR comes from a young man in good health. Some clones in this sample may be carry-over from other donors' samples. What was sequenced was naive CD8+ T cells from PBMCs. This chain uses TRBV27 with TRBJ2-3; 7 positions match TRBD1. For the CDR3, the DNA is TGTGCCAGCAGGCCGGGACAGAGGGCAGATACGCAGTATTTT. Amino acid sequence: CASRPGQRADTQYF.